This TCR beta chain was sequenced for a study of T-cell reconstitution after alpha-beta-depleted transplantation in children. This clonotype was recorded at least ten times. Antigen: not known. Preparation of the TCRbeta library involved a method that used unique molecular identifiers. TCRdb redid the calling of the PCR reads with MiXCR, one entry per CDR3 protein. This table holds about 250,000 distinct CDR3 sequences, 20% to 30% found once. The ends were cut back, 3 bases at V and 8 bases at J, with 5 bases in the middle. The CDR3 sequence is 11 residues long. Findings of the study overall: Several hundred graft clones that had expanded were reportedly the source of alpha-beta T cells about two months after transplant. From newly produced T cells came most of the T-cell counts and diversity one year after transplant.

V and J are TRBV12-3 or TRBV12-4 and TRBJ2-1; D unresolved. The source was PBMCs, mostly from graft donor cells, collected 360 days after TCRalphabeta/CD19-depleted stem cell transplant. This clonotype was sampled from a female patient aged 2-10 years who had a stem cell transplant for congenital amegakaryocytic thrombocytopenia, so the T cells may come from the graft donor. Here the CDR3 DNA reads TGTGCCAGCAGTTTTGGTTATGAGCAGTTCTTC. This codes for CASSFGYEQFF.